This T cell receptor (beta chain) was captured by sequencing in a study of control samples from healthy donors and cancer patients. Produced via immunoSEQ multiplex PCR; TCRdb's table is partial and in-frame only. The table lists approximately 98,000 clones, just under 85% of them singletons. This CDR3 is 14 amino acids long. Germline loops: CDR1 SGHTA, CDR2 FQGNSA. Trimming stripped 4 bases from V and 1 base from J, with 8 bases between. The source is a young man in good health. The sample consisted of blood. J is TRBJ1-5 and V is TRBV7-2; D remains unclear. CDR3 region: CASSSGSSNQPQHF. The CDR3 DNA is TGTGCCAGCAGCTCCGGCAGCAGCAATCAGCCCCAGCATTTT.